These 10 T cell receptor beta chains came from one sample sequenced in a study of response to subunit inactivated influenza vaccine. TCRdb passed the RT-PCR reads through MiXCR, listing each CDR3 protein once. Counted here are 650,000 to 800,000 distinct CDR3 sequences, about 14% occurring once; the ten biggest clones make up approximately 6.5%. The input for sequencing was PBMCs from blood, taken roughly 2 weeks before vaccination. The receptors derive from a man aged 50 to 60 who received an inactivated influenza vaccine.

This clonotype has at least ten counts. V usage is TRBV10-3 and J usage is TRBJ2-3, with a weak D call TRBD2 (6 bases). Germline V gene sequence: CDR1 ENHRY, CDR2 SYGVKD. This CDR3 has 16 residues. V was cut by 3 bases and J by 0 bases, with 13 bases left in between. CDR3 nucleotides: TGTGCCATCAGTGATGGTCTAGCGCTAAGCACAGATACGCAGTATTTT. Translated: CAISDGLALSTDTQYF.

Only a few counts were recorded for this clonotype. V is TRBV3-1 and J is TRBJ2-1; 10 bases agree with TRBD2. CDR3 length: 16 amino acids. Germline V gives CDR1 LGHDT, CDR2 YNNKEL (reference sequence). The V gene end was trimmed by 3 bases and the J gene end by 7 bases; junction bases not matched to a gene: 9. As DNA, the CDR3 is TGTGCCAGCAGCCACTTAGCGGGGGGCTATGGGAATGAGCAGTTCTTC. Translated: CASSHLAGGYGNEQFF.

The rearrangement links TRBV24-1 to TRBJ2-3; 8 bases are shared with TRBD1. Germline V gives CDR1 KGHDR, CDR2 SFDVKD. The CDR3 consists of 15 residues. With V trimmed by 5 bases and J by 3 bases, 6 bases remained unmatched. In nucleotides, the CDR3 is TGTGCCACCAGTGGTCGGACAGGGAATACAGATACGCAGTATTTT. This gives the protein CATSGRTGNTDTQYF.

The chain has TRBV12-3 or TRBV12-4 and TRBJ2-7; no clear D. With 3 bases removed from V and 2 bases from J, the gap between germline ends came to 11 bases. The CDR3 has 14 amino acids. CDR3 loop: CASSFSRLTYEQYF. CDR3 nucleotide sequence: TGTGCCAGCAGTTTCAGTCGTCTAACCTACGAGCAGTACTTC.

The rearrangement uses TRBV5-1 and TRBJ2-1, with unresolved D. Germline lookup yields CDR1 SGHRS and CDR2 YFSETQ. The CDR3 consists of 13 residues. The V and J ends lost 4 bases and 0 bases respectively, with 5 bases between them. The CDR3 DNA reads as TGCGCCAGCAGCATCCGCTCCTACAATGAGCAGTTCTTC. Its protein is CASSIRSYNEQFF.

This clonotype was recorded at least ten times. The chain carries TRBV6-2 or TRBV6-3 and TRBJ2-1; D possibly corresponds to TRBD2 (6 bases). The V end was cut by 5 bases, the J end by 12 bases, with 14 bases between. CDR3 length: 12 residues. Germline values: CDR1 MNHEY, CDR2 SVGEGT. CDR3 sequence reads: CASSQTSFRQFF. CDR3 coding DNA: TGTGCCAGCAGTCAGACTAGTTTTCGGCAGTTCTTC.

This clonotype was observed a handful of times. The rearrangement links TRBV5-1 to TRBJ2-7; 9 nucleotides align to TRBD2. This CDR3 spans 15 amino acids. Germline V lookup: CDR1 SGHRS, CDR2 YFSETQ. The V and J ends lost 1 base and 5 bases, in that order; junction bases with no gene match: 7. The CDR3 protein is CASSLNAGGPHEQYF. In DNA form, the CDR3 reads TGCGCCAGCAGCTTGAATGCGGGAGGGCCACACGAGCAGTACTTC.

The CDR3 region is CASRGDRRTDTQYF. The CDR3 region has the DNA TGCGCCAGCAGGGGAGACAGGCGCACAGATACGCAGTATTTT. V is TRBV23-1 and J is TRBJ2-3, with a possible D match to TRBD1 (6 bases). TRBV23-1 is assigned to the ORF class and has an uncertain function. V was pared by 6 bases and J by 1 base, with 11 bases between. CDR3 length equals 14 residues.

V is TRBV7-2 and J is TRBJ2-5; weak D call: TRBD1 (5 bases). This CDR3 spans 16 amino acids. From germline, CDR1 is SGHTA and CDR2 FQGNSA. Between the trimmed V and J ends, which lost 1 base and 2 bases, there was a span of 14 bases. The chain's CDR3 is CASSLGASPGQETQYF. Written as DNA, the CDR3 is TGTGCCAGCAGCTTAGGGGCCTCTCCAGGGCAAGAGACCCAGTACTTC.

This clonotype was seen more than once but under ten times. The chain recombines TRBV20-1 with TRBJ2-5; possible D gene TRBD2, 5 bases. Trimming stripped 6 bases from V and 3 bases from J, with 14 bases between. This CDR3 is 13 amino acids long. Per germline, CDR1 DFQATT and CDR2 SNEGSKA (reference sequence). CDR3 in amino acids: CSARTTGEETQYF. DNA of the CDR3: TGCAGTGCCCGCACGACCGGGGAAGAGACCCAGTACTTC.